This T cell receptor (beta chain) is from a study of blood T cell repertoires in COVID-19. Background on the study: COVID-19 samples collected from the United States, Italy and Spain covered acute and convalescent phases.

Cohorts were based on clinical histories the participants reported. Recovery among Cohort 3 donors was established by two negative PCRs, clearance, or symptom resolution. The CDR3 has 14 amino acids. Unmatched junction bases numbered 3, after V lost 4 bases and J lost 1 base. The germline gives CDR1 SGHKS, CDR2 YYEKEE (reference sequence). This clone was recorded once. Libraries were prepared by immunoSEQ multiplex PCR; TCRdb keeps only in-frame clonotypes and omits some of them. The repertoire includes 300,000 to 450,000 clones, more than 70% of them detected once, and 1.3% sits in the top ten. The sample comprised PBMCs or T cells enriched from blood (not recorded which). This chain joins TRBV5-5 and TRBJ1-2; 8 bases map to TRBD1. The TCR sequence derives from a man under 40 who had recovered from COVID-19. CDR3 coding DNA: TGTGCCAGCAGCCCGGACAGGGATAACTATGGCTACACCTTC. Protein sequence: CASSPDRDNYGYTF.